The 11 T cell receptor beta chains given below trace back to one sample, sequenced in a study of T cells in Graves' hyperthyroidism and ophthalmopathy. Amplified TCR beta CDR3 regions derived from RNA transcripts. The study used the HTBI primer set for a first-round RT-PCR of the TCR CDR3. From the multiplex PCR reads, TCRdb called clonotypes with MiXCR, one entry per CDR3 protein. Among around 420,000 distinct CDR3 sequences listed, less than 20% were seen once. The sample comprised blood. These receptors were taken from a woman in her late teens or twenties with Graves' hyperthyroidism.

In this sample, this clonotype turned up many times. The chain combines TRBV3-1 with TRBJ2-1; the match to TRBD2 covers 9 bases. V shed 6 bases and J 3 bases; nucleotides not matched to a gene: 6. Germline CDR1 reads LGHDT; CDR2 reads YNNKEL (reference sequence). The CDR3 spans 15 residues. Written as DNA, the CDR3 is TGTGCCAGCAGTCTTCTAGCGGGAATCTACAATGAGCAGTTCTTC. Translating it yields CASSLLAGIYNEQFF.

This clonotype was found many times. The chain has TRBV10-3 and TRBJ2-2; 9 nucleotides agree with TRBD1. CDR1 is ENHRY, CDR2 SYGVKD, per germline. J gave up 5 bases and V 6 bases, and 7 bases lay outside the gene matches. The CDR3 contains 15 residues. In nucleotides, the CDR3 is TGTGCCATCAGCCTTGGACAGGGGCGGACCGGGGAGCTGTTTTTT. Its translation: CAISLGQGRTGELFF.

This chain links TRBV20-1 with TRBJ2-7; 12 bases line up with TRBD1. Trimming cost V 4 bases and J 5 bases; bases outside gene matches: 6. In germline, CDR1 is DFQATT, CDR2 SNEGSKA (reference sequence). The CDR3 length is 14 residues. CDR3 DNA sequence: TGCAGTGCTATTTCGGGGACAGGGGGCCACGAGCAGTACTTC. Translated: CSAISGTGGHEQYF.

Ten or more counts support this clonotype. The CDR3 is CASSLTSGRAGTDTQYF. CDR3 coding DNA: TGTGCCAGCAGCCTAACTAGCGGGAGGGCCGGCACAGATACGCAGTATTTT. V and J are TRBV13 and TRBJ2-3; 13 positions match TRBD2. The CDR3 consists of 17 residues. Germline values: CDR1 PRHDT, CDR2 FYEKMQ (reference sequence). The V and J ends lost 5 bases and 1 base, in that order; junction bases with no gene match: 6.

At least ten counts were recorded for this clonotype. One end of the junction does not line up with germline, which may come from a read error. This chain links TRBV5-8 with TRBJ1-1; D perhaps matches TRBD1 (6 bases). In germline, CDR1 is SGHTS, CDR2 YDEGEE. This CDR3 has 11 residues. In DNA, the CDR3 is TGTGCCAGCAGTTTGGGGGGGGCAGCTTTCTTT. This sequence encodes CASSLGGAAFF.

This clonotype has ten or more counts. The genes are TRBV27 and TRBJ2-7; 10 bases map to TRBD2. The CDR3 sequence is 14 residues long. In germline, CDR1 is MNHEY, CDR2 SMNVEV (reference sequence). V was pared by 5 bases and J by 1 base, with 2 bases of the junction left unmatched. CDR3 region: CASSLAGDSYEQYF. The DNA for the CDR3 is TGTGCCAGCAGTCTAGCGGGGGATTCCTACGAGCAGTACTTC.

This clonotype occurred many times. The chain links TRBV20-1 to TRBJ2-3; 9 bases fit TRBD2. CDR3 length: 17 residues. From germline, CDR1 is DFQATT and CDR2 SNEGSKA (reference sequence). V gave up 2 bases and J gave up 6 bases; unmatched junction bases: 15. The CDR3 DNA is TGCAGTGCTAGATCACCCTCGTCTAGCGGGGTACCGGATACGCAGTATTTT. It yields the protein CSARSPSSSGVPDTQYF.

This clonotype was counted between two and nine times. The V gene is TRBV5-1, the J gene TRBJ1-1; 9 positions agree with TRBD1. The germline V gene encodes CDR1 SGHRS and CDR2 YFSETQ. CDR3 size: 19 residues. The junction had 17 bases not matched to a gene; V was cut back by 0 bases and J by 5 bases. The CDR3 sequence: CASSLGRGTGYGMTTEAFF. The CDR3 coding sequence is TGCGCCAGCAGCTTGGGAAGAGGGACAGGGTACGGGATGACGACTGAAGCTTTCTTT. Together with reference TRBV5-1 and TRBJ1-1, the CDR3 gives the full variable domain: KAGVTQTPRYLIKTRGQQVTLSCSPISGHRSVSWYQQTPGQGLQFLFEYFSETQRNKGNFPGRFSGRQFSNSRSEMNVSTLELGDSALYLCASSLGRGTGYGMTTEAFFGQGTRLTVV.

This clonotype appeared many times. The rearrangement uses TRBV5-6 and TRBJ2-3; 9 bases agree with TRBD2. CDR1 SGHDT and CDR2 YYEEEE come from the germline V gene. The CDR3 consists of 16 residues. J gave up 2 bases and V 4 bases, and 8 bases lay outside the gene matches. In DNA, the CDR3 is TGTGCCAGCAGCCCGACTAGCGGAACTTACACAGATACGCAGTATTTT. Translated, it gives CASSPTSGTYTDTQYF.

This clonotype was counted only a few times. This chain links TRBV19 with TRBJ2-1; D tentatively fits TRBD1 or TRBD2 (5 bases each). The CDR3 runs 14 residues. Per germline, CDR1 LNHDA and CDR2 SQIVND (reference sequence). V dropped 3 bases and J dropped 8 bases, with 14 bases sitting between them. Written as DNA, the CDR3 is TGTGCCAGTAGTATGTATGGGACCTTCGATGAGCAGTTCTTC. Protein: CASSMYGTFDEQFF.

The rearrangement links TRBV7-2 to TRBJ2-7; no definite D call. V was shortened by 3 bases and J by 6 bases, with 9 bases between the two germline ends. Germline V lookup: CDR1 SGHTA, CDR2 FQGNSA. The CDR3 is 12 residues long. CDR3 in DNA: TGTGCCAGCAGCTTCCGGAAAACCGAGCAGTACTTC. Translated, it gives CASSFRKTEQYF.